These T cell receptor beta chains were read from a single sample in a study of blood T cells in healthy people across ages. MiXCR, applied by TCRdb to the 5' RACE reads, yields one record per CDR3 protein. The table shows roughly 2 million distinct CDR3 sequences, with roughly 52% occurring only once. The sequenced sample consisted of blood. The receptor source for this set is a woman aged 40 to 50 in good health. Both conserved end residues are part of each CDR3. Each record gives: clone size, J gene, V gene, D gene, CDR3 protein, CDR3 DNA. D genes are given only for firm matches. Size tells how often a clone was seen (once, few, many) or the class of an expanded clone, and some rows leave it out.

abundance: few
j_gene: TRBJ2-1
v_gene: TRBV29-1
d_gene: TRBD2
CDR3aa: CSVEARGVKRGANINEQFF
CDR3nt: TGCAGCGTTGAAGCCAGGGGGGTTAAGCGGGGGGCCAATATCAATGAGCAGTTCTTC

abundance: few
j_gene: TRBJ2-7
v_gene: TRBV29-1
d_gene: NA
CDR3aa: CSVVARGPTYEQYF
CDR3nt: TGCAGCGTTGTTGCGCGGGGGCCAACCTACGAGCAGTACTTC

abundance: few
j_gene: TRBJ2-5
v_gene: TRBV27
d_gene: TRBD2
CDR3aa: CASSFTSGGETQYF
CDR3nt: TGTGCCAGCAGTTTTACTAGCGGGGGAGAGACCCAGTACTTC

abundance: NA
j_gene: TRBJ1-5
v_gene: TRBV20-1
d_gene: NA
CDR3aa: CSARSDRNQPQHF
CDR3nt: TGCAGTGCTAGATCCGACAGAAATCAGCCCCAGCATTTT

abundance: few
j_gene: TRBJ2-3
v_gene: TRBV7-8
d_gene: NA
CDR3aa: CASRAQGSLSTDTQYF
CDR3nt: TGTGCCAGCCGCGCGCAGGGCAGTCTTAGCACAGATACGCAGTATTTT

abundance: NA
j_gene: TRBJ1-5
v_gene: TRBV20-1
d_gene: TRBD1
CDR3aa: CSARDARTGGNQPQHF
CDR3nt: TGCAGTGCTAGAGATGCCCGGACAGGGGGAAATCAGCCCCAGCATTTT

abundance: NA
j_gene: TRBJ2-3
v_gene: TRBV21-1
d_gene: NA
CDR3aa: CASSTQGAVLLSTDTQYF
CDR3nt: TGTGCCAGCAGCACGCAGGGGGCCGTTCTCTTATCCACAGATACGCAGTATTTT

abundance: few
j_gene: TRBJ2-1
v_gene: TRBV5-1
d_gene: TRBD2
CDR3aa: CASSLAGTSVYNEQFF
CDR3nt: TGCGCCAGCAGCTTGGCCGGGACTAGCGTCTACAATGAGCAGTTCTTC

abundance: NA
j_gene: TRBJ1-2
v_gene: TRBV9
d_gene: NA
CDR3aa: CASSVAGTYYGYTF
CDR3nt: TGTGCCAGCAGCGTAGCAGGGACTTACTATGGCTACACCTTC

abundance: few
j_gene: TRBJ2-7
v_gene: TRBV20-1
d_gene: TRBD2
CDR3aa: CSAVAGGSIYEQYF
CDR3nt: TGCAGTGCCGTAGCGGGGGGCTCGATCTACGAGCAGTACTTC

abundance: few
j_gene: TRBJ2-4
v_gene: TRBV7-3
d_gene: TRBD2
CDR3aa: CASSAGPVGLARDIQYF
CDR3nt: TGTGCCAGCAGCGCGGGGCCGGTGGGACTAGCGCGTGACATTCAGTACTTC

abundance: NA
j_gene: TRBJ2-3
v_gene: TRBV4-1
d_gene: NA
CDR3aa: CACSQATIGSGRTDTQYF
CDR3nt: TGCGCCTGCAGCCAAGCTACGATCGGGTCTGGCCGCACAGATACGCAGTATTTT

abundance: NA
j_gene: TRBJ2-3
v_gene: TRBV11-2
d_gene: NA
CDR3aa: CASSLGGGLWDTQYF
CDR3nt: TGTGCCAGCAGCTTAGGAGGGGGGCTGTGGGATACGCAGTATTTT

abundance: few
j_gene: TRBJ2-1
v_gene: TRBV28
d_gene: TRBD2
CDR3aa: CASSSSASGGGNEQFF
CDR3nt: TGTGCCAGCAGCTCCAGTGCAAGCGGGGGGGGGAATGAGCAGTTCTTC

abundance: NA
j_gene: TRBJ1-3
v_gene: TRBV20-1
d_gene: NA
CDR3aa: CSARVVGDGNTIYF
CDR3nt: TGCAGTGCTAGAGTGGTCGGGGATGGAAACACCATATATTTT

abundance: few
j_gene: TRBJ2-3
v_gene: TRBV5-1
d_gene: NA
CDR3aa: CASSLKETDTQYF
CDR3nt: TGCGCCAGCAGCTTGAAGGAAACAGATACGCAGTATTTT

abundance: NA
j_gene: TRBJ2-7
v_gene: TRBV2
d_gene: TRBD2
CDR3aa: CASSEGGFGSYEQYF
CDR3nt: TGTGCCAGCAGTGAGGGAGGGTTTGGCTCCTACGAGCAGTACTTC

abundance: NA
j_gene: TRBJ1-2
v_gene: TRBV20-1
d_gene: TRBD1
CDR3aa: CSARVGRGGYTF
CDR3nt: TGCAGTGCTAGAGTTGGCAGGGGGGGCTACACCTTC

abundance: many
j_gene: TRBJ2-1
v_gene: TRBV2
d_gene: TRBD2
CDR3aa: CASRGLVNEQFF
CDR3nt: TGTGCCAGCAGGGGACTAGTAAATGAGCAGTTCTTC

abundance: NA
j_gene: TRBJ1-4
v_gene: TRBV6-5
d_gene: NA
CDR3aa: CASSPYSLTEKLFF
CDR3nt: TGTGCCAGCAGTCCCTATTCCCTAACAGAAAAACTGTTTTTT

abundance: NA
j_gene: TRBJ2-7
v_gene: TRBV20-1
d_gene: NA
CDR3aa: CSARDARGSYEQYF
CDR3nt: TGCAGTGCTAGAGATGCCAGGGGCTCCTACGAGCAGTACTTC

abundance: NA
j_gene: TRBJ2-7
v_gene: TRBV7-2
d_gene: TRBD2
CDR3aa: CASSLYLAGGFDEQYF
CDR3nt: TGTGCCAGCAGCTTATATCTAGCGGGGGGGTTCGATGAGCAGTACTTC

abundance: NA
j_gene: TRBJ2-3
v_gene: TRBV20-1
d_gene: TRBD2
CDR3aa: CSALSTAGEITQYF
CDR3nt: TGCAGTGCTCTGAGTACAGCGGGAGAAATTACGCAGTATTTT

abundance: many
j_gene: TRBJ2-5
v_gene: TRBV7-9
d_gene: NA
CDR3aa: CASSPRTEETQYF
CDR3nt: TGTGCCAGCAGCCCTCGGACTGAAGAGACCCAGTACTTC

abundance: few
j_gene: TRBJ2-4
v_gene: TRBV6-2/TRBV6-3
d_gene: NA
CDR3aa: CASSQRTAKNIQYF
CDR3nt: TGTGCCAGCAGCCAAAGGACAGCCAAAAACATTCAGTACTTC

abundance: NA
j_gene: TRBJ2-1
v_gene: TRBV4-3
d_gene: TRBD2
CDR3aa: CASNLLAGGYNEQFF
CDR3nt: TGCGCCAGCAACCTATTAGCGGGGGGCTACAATGAGCAGTTCTTC

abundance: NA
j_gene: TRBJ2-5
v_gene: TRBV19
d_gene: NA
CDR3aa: CASSWIEGPGETQYF
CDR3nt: TGTGCCAGTAGTTGGATTGAGGGACCGGGAGAGACCCAGTACTTC

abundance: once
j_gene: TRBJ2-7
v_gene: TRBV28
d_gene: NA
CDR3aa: CASSPMGTYYEQYF
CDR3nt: TGTGCCAGCAGTCCCATGGGGACGTACTACGAGCAGTACTTC

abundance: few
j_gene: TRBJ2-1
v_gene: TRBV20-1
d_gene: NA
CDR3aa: CSAQTSELPNEQFF
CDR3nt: TGCAGTGCACAGACTAGTGAGTTACCCAATGAGCAGTTCTTC

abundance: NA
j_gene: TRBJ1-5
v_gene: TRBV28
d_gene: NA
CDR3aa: CASLSHGGTNQPQHF
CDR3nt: TGTGCCAGTCTATCTCATGGGGGGACCAATCAGCCCCAGCATTTT

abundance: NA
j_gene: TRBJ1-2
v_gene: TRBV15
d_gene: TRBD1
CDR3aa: CATSRGDSDYGYTF
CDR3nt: TGTGCCACCAGCAGAGGGGACAGCGACTATGGCTACACCTTC

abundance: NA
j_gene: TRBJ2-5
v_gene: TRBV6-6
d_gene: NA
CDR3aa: CASSYPVGVQETQYF
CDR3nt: TGTGCCAGCAGTTACCCTGTCGGCGTTCAAGAGACCCAGTACTTC

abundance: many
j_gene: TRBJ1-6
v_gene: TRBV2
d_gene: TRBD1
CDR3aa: CASTRDSYNSPLHF
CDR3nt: TGTGCCAGCACCCGGGACAGCTATAATTCACCCCTCCACTTT

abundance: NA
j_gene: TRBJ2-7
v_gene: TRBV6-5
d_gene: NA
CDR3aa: CASLDVPGHFYEQYF
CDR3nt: TGTGCCAGTCTTGATGTTCCGGGACACTTCTACGAGCAGTACTTC

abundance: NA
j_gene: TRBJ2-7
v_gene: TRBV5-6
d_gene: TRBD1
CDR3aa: CASSAYRGRYEQYF
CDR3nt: TGTGCCAGCAGTGCTTACAGGGGTCGGTACGAGCAGTACTTC

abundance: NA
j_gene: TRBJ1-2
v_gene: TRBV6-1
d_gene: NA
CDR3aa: CASFEPGIRGYTF
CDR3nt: TGTGCCAGCTTCGAACCAGGAATTAGGGGCTACACCTTC

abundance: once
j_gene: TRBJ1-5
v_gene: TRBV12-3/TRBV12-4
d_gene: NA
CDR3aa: CASSSTGFNQPQHF
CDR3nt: TGTGCCAGCAGTTCTACAGGGTTCAATCAGCCCCAGCATTTT

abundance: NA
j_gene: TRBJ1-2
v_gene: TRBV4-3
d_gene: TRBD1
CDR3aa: CASSQDRATGGNYGYTF
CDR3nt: TGCGCCAGCAGCCAAGATAGGGCGACAGGGGGTAACTATGGCTACACCTTC

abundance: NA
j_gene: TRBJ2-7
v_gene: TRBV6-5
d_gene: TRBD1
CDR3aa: CASSYTGTGRSDEQYF
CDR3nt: TGTGCCAGCAGTTATACCGGGACAGGGCGATCCGACGAGCAGTACTTC

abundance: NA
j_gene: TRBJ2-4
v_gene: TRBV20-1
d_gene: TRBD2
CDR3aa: CSAGNPGRVLGIQYF
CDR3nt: TGCAGTGCTGGAAACCCTGGGAGGGTACTGGGCATTCAGTACTTC

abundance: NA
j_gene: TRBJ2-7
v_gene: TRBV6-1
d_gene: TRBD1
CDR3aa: CASSGYRGEQYF
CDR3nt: TGTGCCAGCAGTGGCTACAGGGGCGAGCAGTACTTC

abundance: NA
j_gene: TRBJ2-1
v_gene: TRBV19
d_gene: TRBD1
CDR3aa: CASSKKWGTGRDEQFF
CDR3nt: TGTGCCAGTAGTAAGAAGTGGGGGACAGGGCGAGATGAGCAGTTCTTC

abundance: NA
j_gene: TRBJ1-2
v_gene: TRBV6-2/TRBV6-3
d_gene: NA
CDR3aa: CASSSTTGTNYGYTF
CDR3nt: TGTGCCAGCAGTTCTACGACAGGAACTAACTATGGCTACACCTTC

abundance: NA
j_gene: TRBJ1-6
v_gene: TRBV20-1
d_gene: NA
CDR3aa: CSARAGADSPLHF
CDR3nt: TGCAGTGCTAGAGCAGGGGCGGATTCACCCCTCCACTTT

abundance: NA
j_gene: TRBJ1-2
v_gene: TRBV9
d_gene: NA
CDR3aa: CASSTFRDASYGYTF
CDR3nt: TGTGCCAGCAGCACCTTCCGGGACGCCTCCTATGGCTACACCTTC

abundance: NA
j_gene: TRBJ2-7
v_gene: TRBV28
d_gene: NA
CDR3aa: CASRMQTRDEQYF
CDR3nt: TGTGCCAGCAGAATGCAGACCCGGGACGAGCAGTACTTC

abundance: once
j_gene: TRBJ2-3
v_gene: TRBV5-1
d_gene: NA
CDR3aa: CASSPTETDTQYF
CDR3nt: TGCGCCAGCAGCCCTACCGAGACAGATACGCAGTATTTT

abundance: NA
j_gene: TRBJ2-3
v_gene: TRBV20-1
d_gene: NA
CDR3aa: CSARKSSYADTQYF
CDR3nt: TGCAGTGCTAGAAAGTCCAGCTATGCAGATACGCAGTATTTT

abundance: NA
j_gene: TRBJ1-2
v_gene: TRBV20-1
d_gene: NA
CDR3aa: CSAVDDGYTF
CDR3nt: TGCAGTGCCGTAGACGATGGCTACACCTTC

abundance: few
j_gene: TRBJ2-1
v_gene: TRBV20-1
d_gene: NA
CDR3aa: CSARPLGGLRESSYNEQFF
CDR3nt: TGCAGTGCTAGACCCCTTGGAGGACTGCGGGAAAGCTCCTACAATGAGCAGTTCTTC

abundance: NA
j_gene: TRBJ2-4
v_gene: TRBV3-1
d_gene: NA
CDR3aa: CASSQSVGGTKNIQYF
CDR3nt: TGTGCCAGCAGCCAATCTGTAGGGGGGACTAAAAACATTCAGTACTTC

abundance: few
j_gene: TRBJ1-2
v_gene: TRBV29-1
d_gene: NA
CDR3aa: CSVKPSNYGYTF
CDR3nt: TGCAGCGTTAAGCCTTCTAACTATGGCTACACCTTC